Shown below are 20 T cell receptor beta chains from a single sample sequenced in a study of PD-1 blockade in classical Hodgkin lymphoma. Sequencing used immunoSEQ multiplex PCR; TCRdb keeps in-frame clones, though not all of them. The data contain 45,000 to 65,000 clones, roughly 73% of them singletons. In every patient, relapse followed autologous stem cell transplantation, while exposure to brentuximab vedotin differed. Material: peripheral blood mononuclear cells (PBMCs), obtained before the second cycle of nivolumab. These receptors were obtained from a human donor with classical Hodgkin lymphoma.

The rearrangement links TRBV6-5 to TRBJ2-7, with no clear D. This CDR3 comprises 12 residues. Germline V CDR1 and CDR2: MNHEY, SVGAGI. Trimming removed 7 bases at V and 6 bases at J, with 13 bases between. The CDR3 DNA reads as TGTGCCAGCACCTCCCCGGAGCGCGAGCAGTACTTC. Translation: CASTSPEREQYF.

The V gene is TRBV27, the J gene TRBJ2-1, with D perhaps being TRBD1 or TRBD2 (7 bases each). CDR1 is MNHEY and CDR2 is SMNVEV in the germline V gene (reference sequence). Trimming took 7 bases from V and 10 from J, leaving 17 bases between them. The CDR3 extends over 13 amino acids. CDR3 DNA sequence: TGTGCCAGCAACTGGGAGGGGGCAGGGGAGCAGTTCTTC. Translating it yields CASNWEGAGEQFF.

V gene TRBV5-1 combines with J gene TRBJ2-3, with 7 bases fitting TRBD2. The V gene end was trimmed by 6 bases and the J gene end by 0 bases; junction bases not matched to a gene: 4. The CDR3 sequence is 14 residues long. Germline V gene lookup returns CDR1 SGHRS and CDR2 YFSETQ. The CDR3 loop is CASNERGSTDTQYF. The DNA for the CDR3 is TGCGCCAGCAATGAGCGGGGAAGCACAGATACGCAGTATTTT.

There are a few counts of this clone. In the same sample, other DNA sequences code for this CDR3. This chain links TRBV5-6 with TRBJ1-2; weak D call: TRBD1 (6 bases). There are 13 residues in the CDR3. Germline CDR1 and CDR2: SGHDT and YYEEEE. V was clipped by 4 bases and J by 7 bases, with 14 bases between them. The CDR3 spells CASSRSTGFGYTF. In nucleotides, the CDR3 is TGTGCCAGCAGCCGGAGTACAGGGTTTGGCTACACCTTC.

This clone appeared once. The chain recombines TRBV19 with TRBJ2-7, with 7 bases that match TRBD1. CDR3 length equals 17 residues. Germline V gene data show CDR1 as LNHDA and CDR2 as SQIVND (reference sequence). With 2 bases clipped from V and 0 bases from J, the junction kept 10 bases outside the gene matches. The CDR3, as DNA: TGTGCCAGTAGTATACGGCCTACAGGGGCTAGCTCCTACGAGCAGTACTTC. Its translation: CASSIRPTGASSYEQYF.

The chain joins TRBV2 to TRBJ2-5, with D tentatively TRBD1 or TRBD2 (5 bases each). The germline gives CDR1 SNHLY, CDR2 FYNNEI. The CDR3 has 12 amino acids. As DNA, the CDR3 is TGTTCGGGGCAGGCCGAGGGAGAGACCCAGTACTTC. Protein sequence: CSGQAEGETQYF.

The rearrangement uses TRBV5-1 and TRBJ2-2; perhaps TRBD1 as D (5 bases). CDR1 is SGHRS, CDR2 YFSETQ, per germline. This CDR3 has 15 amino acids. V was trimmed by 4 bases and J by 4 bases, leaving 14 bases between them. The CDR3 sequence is CASSTAGYSTGELFF. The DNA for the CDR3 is TGCGCCAGCAGCACGGCAGGGTATAGCACCGGGGAGCTGTTTTTT.

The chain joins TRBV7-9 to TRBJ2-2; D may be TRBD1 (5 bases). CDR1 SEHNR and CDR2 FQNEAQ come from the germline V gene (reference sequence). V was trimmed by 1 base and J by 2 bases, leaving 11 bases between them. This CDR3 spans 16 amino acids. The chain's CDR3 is CASSLGGGPNTGELFF. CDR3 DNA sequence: TGTGCCAGCAGCTTAGGGGGCGGTCCTAACACCGGGGAGCTGTTTTTT.

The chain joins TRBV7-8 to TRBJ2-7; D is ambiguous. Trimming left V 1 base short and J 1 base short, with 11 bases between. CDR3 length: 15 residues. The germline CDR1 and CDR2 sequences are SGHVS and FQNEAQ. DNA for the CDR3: TGTGCCAGCAGCTTAGTTTCAGGAACATCCTACGAGCAGTACTTC. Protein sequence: CASSLVSGTSYEQYF.

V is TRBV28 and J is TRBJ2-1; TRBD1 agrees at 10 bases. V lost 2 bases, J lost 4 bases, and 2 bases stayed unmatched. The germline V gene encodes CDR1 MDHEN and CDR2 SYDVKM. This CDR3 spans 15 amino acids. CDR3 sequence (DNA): TGTGCCAGCAGTTTAGGACAGGGGGATTACAATGAGCAGTTCTTC. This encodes CASSLGQGDYNEQFF.

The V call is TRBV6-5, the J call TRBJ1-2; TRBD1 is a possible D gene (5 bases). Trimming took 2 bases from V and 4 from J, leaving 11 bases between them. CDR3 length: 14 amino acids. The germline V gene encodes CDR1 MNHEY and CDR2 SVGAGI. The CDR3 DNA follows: TGTGCCAGCAGTTACCCTCCAGACAGCTATGGCTACACCTTC. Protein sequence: CASSYPPDSYGYTF.

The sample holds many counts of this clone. CDR3 region: CASSPLGAGGNTGELFF. DNA for the CDR3: TGCGCCAGCAGCCCCCTAGGGGCGGGAGGGAACACCGGGGAGCTGTTTTTT. V and J are TRBV5-1 and TRBJ2-2; 8 nucleotides agree with TRBD2. CDR1 SGHRS and CDR2 YFSETQ come from the germline V gene. J lost 1 base, V lost 4 bases, and 9 bases had no gene match. The CDR3 is 17 residues long.

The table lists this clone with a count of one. CDR3 in DNA: TGTGCCAGCAGCTTAGGAGCGGGAGAGGCTGAGCAGTACTTC. The encoded protein is CASSLGAGEAEQYF. V gene TRBV5-6 combines with J gene TRBJ2-7; TRBD2 aligns across 8 bases. V trimming: 2 bases; J trimming: 7 bases; junction bases outside the gene matches: 8. From germline, CDR1 is SGHDT and CDR2 YYEEEE. The CDR3 is 14 amino acids.

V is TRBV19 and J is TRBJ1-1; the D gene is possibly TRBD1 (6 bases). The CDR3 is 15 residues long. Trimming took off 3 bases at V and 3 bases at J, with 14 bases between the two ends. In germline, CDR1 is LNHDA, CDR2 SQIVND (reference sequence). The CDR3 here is CASSIYRVSDTEAFF. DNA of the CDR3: TGTGCCAGTAGTATTTACAGGGTCAGCGACACTGAAGCTTTCTTT.

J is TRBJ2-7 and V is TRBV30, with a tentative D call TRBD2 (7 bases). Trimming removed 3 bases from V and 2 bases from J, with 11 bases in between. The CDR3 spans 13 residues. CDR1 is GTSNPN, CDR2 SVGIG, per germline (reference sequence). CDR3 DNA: TGTGCCTGGAGCCTCGGGGGGCCCTACGAGCAGTACTTC. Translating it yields CAWSLGGPYEQYF.

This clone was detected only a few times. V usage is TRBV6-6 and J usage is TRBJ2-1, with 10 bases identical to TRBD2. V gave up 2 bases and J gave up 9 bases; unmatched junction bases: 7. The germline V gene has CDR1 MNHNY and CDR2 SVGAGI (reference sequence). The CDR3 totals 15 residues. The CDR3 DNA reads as TGTGCCAGCAGTTACGGGCTAGCGGGAGTAGGTGAGCAGTTCTTC. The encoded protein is CASSYGLAGVGEQFF.

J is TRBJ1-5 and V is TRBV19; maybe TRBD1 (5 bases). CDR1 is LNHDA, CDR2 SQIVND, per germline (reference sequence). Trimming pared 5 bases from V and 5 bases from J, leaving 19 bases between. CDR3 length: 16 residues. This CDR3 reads CASSLGGGAQHQPQHF. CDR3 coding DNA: TGTGCCAGTAGTCTCGGAGGAGGGGCCCAACATCAGCCCCAGCATTTT.

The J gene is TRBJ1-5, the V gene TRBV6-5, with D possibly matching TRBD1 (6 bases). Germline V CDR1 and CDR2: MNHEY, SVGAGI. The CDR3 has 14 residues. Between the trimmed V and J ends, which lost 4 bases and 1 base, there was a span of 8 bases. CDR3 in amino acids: CASSFQGSNQPQHF. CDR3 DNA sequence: TGTGCCAGCAGTTTTCAGGGGAGCAATCAGCCCCAGCATTTT.

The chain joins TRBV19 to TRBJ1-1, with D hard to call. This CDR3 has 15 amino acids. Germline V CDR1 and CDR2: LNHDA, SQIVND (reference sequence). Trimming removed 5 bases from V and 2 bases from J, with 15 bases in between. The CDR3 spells CASSVVRIPNTEAFF. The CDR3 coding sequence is TGTGCCAGTAGTGTTGTCCGAATCCCTAACACTGAAGCTTTCTTT.

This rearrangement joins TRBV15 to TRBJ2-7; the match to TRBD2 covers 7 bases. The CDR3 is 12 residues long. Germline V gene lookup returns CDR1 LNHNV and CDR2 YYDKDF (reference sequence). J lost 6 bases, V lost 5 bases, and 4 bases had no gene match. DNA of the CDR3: TGTGCCACCAGCCCTCGCGGGGGCGAGCAGTACTTC. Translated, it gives CATSPRGGEQYF.